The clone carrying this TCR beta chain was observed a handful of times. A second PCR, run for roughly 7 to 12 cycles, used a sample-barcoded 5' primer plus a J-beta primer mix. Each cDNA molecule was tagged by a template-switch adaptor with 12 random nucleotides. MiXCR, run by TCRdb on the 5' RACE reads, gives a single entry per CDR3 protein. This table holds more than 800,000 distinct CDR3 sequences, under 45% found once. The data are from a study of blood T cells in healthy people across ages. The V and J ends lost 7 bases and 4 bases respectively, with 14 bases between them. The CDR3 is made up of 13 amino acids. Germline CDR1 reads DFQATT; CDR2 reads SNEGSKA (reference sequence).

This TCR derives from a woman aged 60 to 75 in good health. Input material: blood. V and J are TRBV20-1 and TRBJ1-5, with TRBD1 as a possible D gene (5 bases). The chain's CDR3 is CSGGKGGNQPQHF. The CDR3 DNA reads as TGCAGTGGGGGCAAGGGTGGAAATCAGCCCCAGCATTTT.